The 27 T cell receptor beta chains given below trace back to one sample, sequenced in a study of T cells in Graves' hyperthyroidism and ophthalmopathy. RNA transcripts were the template for amplifying TCR beta CDR3 regions. Initially, a first-round RT-PCR of the TCR CDR3 employed the HTBI primer set. Each CDR3 protein gets one entry after TCRdb re-called the multiplex PCR reads with MiXCR. The sample contains approximately 560,000 distinct CDR3 sequences, around a sixth of which appear only once. The specimen sequenced was blood. The receptors come from a young woman with Graves' hyperthyroidism.

This clonotype was seen repeatedly, ten times or more. The rearrangement uses TRBV19 and TRBJ2-2, with TRBD2 identical over 8 bases. This CDR3 region has 14 residues. From germline, CDR1 is LNHDA and CDR2 SQIVND (reference sequence). The J segment lost 5 bases and the V segment lost 3 bases, leaving 2 bases of the junction unmatched. CDR3 in DNA: TGTGCCAGTAGTATCTCGGGAGGGACCGGGGAGCTGTTTTTT. The encoded protein is CASSISGGTGELFF.

This clonotype was observed many times. The chain recombines TRBV28 with TRBJ2-5; the D is unclear. Germline values: CDR1 MDHEN, CDR2 SYDVKM. This CDR3 region has 16 residues. Trimming left V 4 bases short and J 7 bases short, with 22 bases between. In nucleotides, the CDR3 is TGTGCCAGCAGTTCATGGTCAGGAGCCACCTTTTCGACCCAGTACTTC. Translation: CASSSWSGATFSTQYF.

The V and J genes are TRBV7-9 and TRBJ2-1, with a weak D call TRBD2 (6 bases). The germline V gene encodes CDR1 SEHNR and CDR2 FQNEAQ (reference sequence). CDR3 length: 16 residues. V dropped 5 bases and J dropped 1 base, with 15 bases sitting between them. CDR3 DNA sequence: TGTGCCAGCAGCCCACTCACTAGCCTTTCCTACAATGAGCAGTTCTTC. Amino acids: CASSPLTSLSYNEQFF.

A word on this clonotype: A read error is possible here, since a much larger clone lies one base away. This rearrangement joins TRBV3-1 to TRBJ1-3; no clear D. Per germline, CDR1 LGHDT and CDR2 YNNKEL (reference sequence). The CDR3 is 14 amino acids. CDR3 residues: CAGSPESSGNTIYF. The DNA of the CDR3 is TGTGCCGGCAGCCCAGAGAGCTCTGGAAACACCATATATTTT.

This clonotype was counted ten times or more. J is TRBJ2-7 and V is TRBV28; the D is unclear. The germline V gene encodes CDR1 MDHEN and CDR2 SYDVKM. Deletions cut 3 bases from V and 6 bases from J, with 9 bases between. CDR3 length: 12 residues. This chain's CDR3 is CASSFPQGEQYF. In DNA form, the CDR3 reads TGTGCCAGCAGTTTCCCACAAGGCGAGCAGTACTTC.

The rearrangement joins TRBV20-1 to TRBJ2-1; 11 bases align to TRBD2. Germline lookup yields CDR1 DFQATT and CDR2 SNEGSKA (reference sequence). This CDR3 contains 15 residues. The J segment lost 5 bases and the V segment lost 5 bases, leaving 8 bases of the junction unmatched. The CDR3 is CSAPSPGLADNEQFF. The CDR3 bases are TGCAGTGCTCCCAGTCCGGGACTAGCGGACAATGAGCAGTTCTTC.

The table lists this clonotype with many counts. The CDR3 region is CASSQSYVCGRNFDEQFF. The CDR3 DNA reads as TGTGCCAGCAGTCAGAGTTACGTTTGCGGGAGGAATTTCGATGAGCAGTTCTTC. The chain has TRBV6-2 or TRBV6-3 and TRBJ2-1, with 8 bases fitting TRBD2. Trimming took 5 bases from V and 8 from J; bases not matched to a gene: 20. This CDR3 is built from 18 residues. Germline assignment: CDR1 MNHEY and CDR2 SVGEGT.

This rearrangement joins TRBV5-4 to TRBJ1-6, with 9 nucleotides matching TRBD1. Germline values: CDR1 SGHNT, CDR2 YYREEE (reference sequence). Trimming cost V 5 bases and J 8 bases; bases outside gene matches: 5. The CDR3 contains 14 residues. CDR3 nucleotides: TGTGCCAGCAGTCCGACAGGGGGTTATTCACCCCTCCACTTT. Encoded protein: CASSPTGGYSPLHF. Full variable domain (remainder filled in from reference TRBV5-4 and TRBJ1-6): ETGVTQSPTHLIKTRGQQVTLRCSSQSGHNTVSWYQQALGQGPQFIFQYYREEENGRGNFPPRFSGLQFPNYSSELNVNALELDDSALYLCASSPTGGYSPLHFGNGTRLTVT.

This chain connects TRBV7-2 to TRBJ2-7; 9 bases are a match to TRBD1. CDR1 is SGHTA and CDR2 is FQGNSA in the germline V gene. V gave up 6 bases and J gave up 3 bases; unmatched junction bases: 3. CDR3 length equals 13 residues. CDR3 nucleotide sequence: TGTGCCAGCAGGAGGACAGGGGTCTACGAGCAGTACTTC. Translation: CASRRTGVYEQYF.

The chain employs TRBV2 and TRBJ1-6; D not certain. The CDR3 has 12 residues. Germline CDR1 reads SNHLY; CDR2 reads FYNNEI. The V and J ends lost 4 bases and 8 bases respectively, with 6 bases between them. CDR3 region: CASSGDDSPLHF. CDR3 bases: TGTGCCAGCAGTGGAGACGATTCACCCCTCCACTTT.

In its sample, this clonotype was seen many times. The CDR3 nucleotides read TGCGCCAGCAGCTTGGTACGACGAGCCTACGAGCAGTACTTC. This sequence encodes CASSLVRRAYEQYF. The V call is TRBV5-1, the J call TRBJ2-7; D unresolved. The CDR3 is 14 amino acids. V lost 0 bases to trimming and J lost 2 bases, with 9 bases between them. CDR1 SGHRS and CDR2 YFSETQ come from the germline V gene.

The J gene is TRBJ2-2, the V gene TRBV9, with unresolved D. The germline V gene has CDR1 SGDLS and CDR2 YYNGEE. This CDR3 has 14 amino acids. V lost 0 bases, J lost 5 bases, and 8 bases lay in between. The CDR3, as DNA: TGTGCCAGCAGCGTAGATGGCTGGACCGGGGAGCTGTTTTTT. It encodes CASSVDGWTGELFF.

In regard to this clonotype: This may be a read error, as it is one base from a much larger clone. The rearrangement links TRBV2 to TRBJ1-2; maybe TRBD1 (6 bases). The V gene's germline CDR1 is SNHLY and CDR2 FYNNEI. This CDR3 contains 13 residues. CDR3 in DNA: TGTGTCAGCAACAGACAGGCCCTCTATGGCTACACCTTC. This encodes CVSNRQALYGYTF. Full variable domain (outside the CDR3, taken from reference TRBV2 and TRBJ1-2): EPEVTQTPSHQVTQMGQEVILRCVPISNHLYFYWYRQILGQKVEFLVSFYNNEISEKSEIFDDQFSVERPDGSNFTLKIRSTKLEDSAMYFCVSNRQALYGYTFGSGTRLTVV.

This clonotype came up many times. This chain joins TRBV5-1 and TRBJ2-7, with a weak D call TRBD2 (5 bases). The V gene lost 0 bases and the J gene lost 0 bases, with 10 bases spanning the gap. The CDR3 runs to 15 residues. Germline values: CDR1 SGHRS, CDR2 YFSETQ. The CDR3 DNA follows: TGCGCCAGCAGCTTGGATGTAGGGAGCTCCTACGAGCAGTACTTC. Protein sequence: CASSLDVGSSYEQYF.

The table lists this clonotype with many counts. The chain is built from TRBV20-1 and TRBJ2-5, with 10 bases fitting TRBD2. CDR1 and CDR2 (germline): DFQATT, SNEGSKA (reference sequence). J lost 0 bases, V lost 8 bases, and 6 bases had no gene match. The CDR3 consists of 14 residues. Written as DNA, the CDR3 is TGCAGTACTCTAGCGGGAGCAGACCAAGAGACCCAGTACTTC. Translation gives CSTLAGADQETQYF.

This chain links TRBV6-1 with TRBJ2-7, with TRBD1 matching 10 bases. The CDR3 has 14 residues. The V segment lost 4 bases and the J segment 6 bases; nucleotides outside the gene matches: 6. In germline, CDR1 is MNHNS, CDR2 SASEGT. The CDR3 spells CASSADRGRGEQYF. The CDR3 bases are TGTGCCAGCAGTGCAGACAGGGGGCGCGGCGAGCAGTACTTC.

This clonotype has a handful of counts. The gene calls are TRBV3-1 and TRBJ1-3; D is uncertain. Trimming pared 0 bases from V and 4 bases from J, leaving 4 bases between. CDR1 is LGHDT and CDR2 is YNNKEL in the germline V gene (reference sequence). This CDR3 spans 13 amino acids. The CDR3 protein is CASSQESGNTIYF. The CDR3 DNA reads TGTGCCAGCAGCCAAGAGTCCGGAAACACCATATATTTT.

This clonotype was detected many times. The chain uses TRBV5-1 and TRBJ2-2, with 8 nucleotides matching TRBD2. Germline CDR1 and CDR2: SGHRS and YFSETQ. CDR3 size: 16 residues. The V segment lost 7 bases and the J segment 6 bases; nucleotides outside the gene matches: 14. CDR3 protein: CASCRALAGGAGELFF. The CDR3 DNA follows: TGCGCCAGCTGTCGTGCGCTAGCGGGTGGGGCCGGGGAGCTGTTTTTT.

The rearrangement links TRBV24-1 to TRBJ2-2; TRBD1 matches 8 bases. The CDR3 runs 14 residues. V gave up 7 bases and J gave up 7 bases; unmatched junction bases: 7. In germline, CDR1 is KGHDR, CDR2 SFDVKD. CDR3 coding DNA: TGTGCCACCAGCCCTACAGGGGGAGGCGGGGAGCTGTTTTTT. This sequence encodes CATSPTGGGGELFF.

This clonotype was seen a few times. J is TRBJ2-7 and V is TRBV4-3; D is ambiguous. V was trimmed by 1 base and J by 3 bases, leaving 10 bases between them. This CDR3 is 14 amino acids long. The V gene's germline CDR1 is LGHNA and CDR2 YSLEER. The CDR3 here is CASSQVLGIYEQYF. The CDR3 DNA reads TGCGCCAGCAGCCAAGTGCTGGGGATCTACGAGCAGTACTTC.

This chain joins TRBV20-1 and TRBJ2-7; 7 nucleotides line up with TRBD1. The CDR3 has 14 residues. The germline CDR1 and CDR2 sequences are DFQATT and SNEGSKA (reference sequence). Trimming cost V 4 bases and J 0 bases; bases outside gene matches: 6. CDR3 loop: CSAKDRATSYEQYF. The CDR3 DNA reads TGCAGTGCTAAAGACAGGGCAACCTCCTACGAGCAGTACTTC.

This clonotype was seen a handful of times. V gene TRBV28 combines with J gene TRBJ2-6; the D gene could be TRBD1 or TRBD2 (7 bases each). CDR1 and CDR2 from the germline V gene are MDHEN and SYDVKM. V was pared by 7 bases and J by 0 bases, with 22 bases between. The CDR3 spans 19 residues. This CDR3 is CASILGRDSVISGANVLTF. CDR3 DNA sequence: TGTGCCAGCATCCTGGGGAGGGACAGCGTCATCTCTGGGGCCAACGTCCTGACTTTC.

In regard to this clonotype: A read error is possible here, since a much larger clone lies one base away. The chain carries TRBV11-2 and TRBJ1-1; D gene uncertain. Germline V gives CDR1 SGHAT, CDR2 FQNNGV. The CDR3 is 15 residues long. The CDR3 loop reads CASSLFNELNTGAFF. In nucleotides, the CDR3 is TGTGCCAGCAGCTTATTTAACGAATTGAACACTGGAGCTTTCTTT.

This clonotype was seen repeatedly, ten times or more. The CDR3 DNA sequence: TGCGCCAGCAGCCAAGGAGCGGGAGGGCCCTACGAGCAGTACTTC. The encoded protein is CASSQGAGGPYEQYF. The genes are TRBV4-1 and TRBJ2-7; TRBD2 matches at 10 bases. The germline gives CDR1 MGHRA, CDR2 YSYEKL. CDR3 length: 15 amino acids. V shed 1 base and J 2 bases; nucleotides not matched to a gene: 2.

This clonotype turned up a few times. This chain uses TRBV27 with TRBJ2-1; 10 nucleotides align to TRBD2. The length of the CDR3 is 16 residues. Trimming at V came to 4 bases and at J to 4 bases, leaving 7 bases not matched to a gene. The V gene's germline CDR1 is MNHEY and CDR2 SMNVEV (reference sequence). CDR3 nucleotide sequence: TGTGCCAGCAGTTCCGCTAGCGGGAGAGGATACAATGAGCAGTTCTTC. Its protein is CASSSASGRGYNEQFF.

This clonotype came up many times. Written as DNA, the CDR3 is TGCAGTGCTAGCGCCAGGCCCGGAGGTTACAATGAGCAGTTCTTC. This gives the protein CSASARPGGYNEQFF. The chain links TRBV20-1 to TRBJ2-1; D may be TRBD2 (5 bases). In germline, CDR1 is DFQATT, CDR2 SNEGSKA (reference sequence). The CDR3 runs 15 residues. Trimming left V 3 bases short and J 4 bases short, with 16 bases between.

Many counts were recorded for this clonotype. The chain combines TRBV6-1 with TRBJ1-2; D perhaps matches TRBD1 (5 bases). Trimming removed 2 bases from V and 0 bases from J, with 13 bases in between. This CDR3 is 16 amino acids long. Germline V gene data show CDR1 as MNHNS and CDR2 as SASEGT. CDR3 residues: CASSELWGTTNYGYTF. Written as DNA, the CDR3 is TGTGCCAGCAGTGAATTGTGGGGGACTACTAACTATGGCTACACCTTC.